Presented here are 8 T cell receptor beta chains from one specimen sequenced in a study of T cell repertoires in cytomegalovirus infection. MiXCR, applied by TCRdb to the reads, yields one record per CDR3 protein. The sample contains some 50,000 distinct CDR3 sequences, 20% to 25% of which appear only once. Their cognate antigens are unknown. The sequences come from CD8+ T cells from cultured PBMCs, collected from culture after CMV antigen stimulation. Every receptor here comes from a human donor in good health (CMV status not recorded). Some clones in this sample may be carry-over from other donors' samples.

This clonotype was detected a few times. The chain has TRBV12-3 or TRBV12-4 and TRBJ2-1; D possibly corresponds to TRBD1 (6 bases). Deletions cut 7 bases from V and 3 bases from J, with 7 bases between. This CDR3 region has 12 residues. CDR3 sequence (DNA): TGTGCCAGCAAGGACAGCTACAATGAGCAGTTCTTC. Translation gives CASKDSYNEQFF.

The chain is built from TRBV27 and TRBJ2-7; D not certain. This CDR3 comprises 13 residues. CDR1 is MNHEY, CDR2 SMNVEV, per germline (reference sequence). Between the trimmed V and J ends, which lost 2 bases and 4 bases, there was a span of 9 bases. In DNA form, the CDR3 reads TGTGCCAGCAGTTTAACAGAAACTTACGAGCAGTACTTC. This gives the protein CASSLTETYEQYF.

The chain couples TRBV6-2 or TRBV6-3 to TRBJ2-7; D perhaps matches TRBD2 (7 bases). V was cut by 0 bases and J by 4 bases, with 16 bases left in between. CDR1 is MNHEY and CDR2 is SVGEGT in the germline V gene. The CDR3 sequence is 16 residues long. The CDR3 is CASSYSRVRGHYEQYF. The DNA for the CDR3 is TGTGCCAGCAGTTACTCGAGGGTGCGGGGGCATTACGAGCAGTACTTC.

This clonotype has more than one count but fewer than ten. CDR3 region: CASSVEGGLEKLFF. The CDR3 nucleotides are TGTGCCAGCAGCGTAGAAGGGGGTTTGGAAAAACTGTTTTTT. The rearrangement links TRBV9 to TRBJ1-4; possible D gene TRBD1, 6 bases. Trimming removed 0 bases from V and 8 bases from J, with 11 bases in between. Germline CDR1 and CDR2: SGDLS and YYNGEE. The CDR3 has 14 residues.

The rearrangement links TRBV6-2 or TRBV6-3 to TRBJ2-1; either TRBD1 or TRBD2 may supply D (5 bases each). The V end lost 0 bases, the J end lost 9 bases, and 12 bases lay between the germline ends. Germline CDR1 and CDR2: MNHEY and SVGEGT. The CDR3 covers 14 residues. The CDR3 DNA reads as TGTGCCAGCAGTTACTCGGGACCGTTGCCTGAGCAGTTCTTC. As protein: CASSYSGPLPEQFF.

CDR3 coding DNA: TGTGCCAGCAGCTTAGTGGAACTAGCGGAATACAATGAGCAGTTCTTC. Translation: CASSLVELAEYNEQFF. The V call is TRBV7-8, the J call TRBJ2-1, with 8 bases that match TRBD2. This CDR3 spans 16 amino acids. V gave up 1 base and J gave up 4 bases; unmatched junction bases: 6. CDR1 and CDR2 from the germline V gene are SGHVS and FQNEAQ.

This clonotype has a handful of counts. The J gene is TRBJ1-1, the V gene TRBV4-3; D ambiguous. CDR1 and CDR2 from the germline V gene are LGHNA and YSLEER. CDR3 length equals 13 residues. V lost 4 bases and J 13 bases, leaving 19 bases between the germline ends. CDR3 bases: TGCGCCAGCAGCCCCAAGGGAGGCTGGATCGATTTCTTT. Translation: CASSPKGGWIDFF.

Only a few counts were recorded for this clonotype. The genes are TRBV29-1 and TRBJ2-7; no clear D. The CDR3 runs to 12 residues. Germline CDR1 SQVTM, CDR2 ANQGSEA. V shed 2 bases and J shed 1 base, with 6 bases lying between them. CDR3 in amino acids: CSVELGSYEQYF. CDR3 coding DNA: TGCAGCGTTGAACTGGGGTCCTACGAGCAGTACTTC.